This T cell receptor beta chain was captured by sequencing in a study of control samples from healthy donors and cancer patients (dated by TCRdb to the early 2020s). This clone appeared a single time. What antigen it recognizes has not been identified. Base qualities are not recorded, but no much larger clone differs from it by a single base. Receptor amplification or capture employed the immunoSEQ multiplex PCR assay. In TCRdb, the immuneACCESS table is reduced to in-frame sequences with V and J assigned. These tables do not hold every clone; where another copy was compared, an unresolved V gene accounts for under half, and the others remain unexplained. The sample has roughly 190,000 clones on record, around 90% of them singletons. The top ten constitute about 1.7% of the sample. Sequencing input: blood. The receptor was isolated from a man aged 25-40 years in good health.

The sequenced DNA is TGTGCCAGCGTTGGACAGGACTATGGCTACACCTTC. Translated, this gives CASVGQDYGYTF. The chain uses TRBV3-1 (or the pseudogene TRBV3-2) and TRBJ1-2; 7 middle bases align to TRBD1. CDR1 LGHDT and CDR2 YNNKEL were looked up in the germline V gene (reference sequence). The CDR3 goes from the cysteine to the phenylalanine over 12 residues. The retained sequence is limited to the CDR3, 36 bases, with the frame set at the first base. V is trimmed back by 8 bases and J by 3 bases, and the junction contains 3 bases that no gene match accounts for.